This T cell receptor beta chain was recorded in a study of blood T cell repertoires in COVID-19. Overall study: There were acute and convalescent COVID-19 samples, and they came from the United States, Italy and Spain. Nucleic acid was either cDNA or gDNA, and it came from T cells, B-cell-depleted T cells, or PBMCs.

The CDR3 spans 17 residues. Unmatched junction bases numbered 11, after V lost 2 bases and J lost 6 bases. CDR1 SGHDN and CDR2 FVKESK come from the germline V gene. Original handling: The authors estimated nucleated cell counts from reference gene primer amplification. Generated by immunoSEQ multiplex PCR, the TCRdb table keeps only in-frame clones and is missing some. The V and J calls and clone size are taken from that table; D and trimming were inferred from the DNA. The sample shows fewer than 85,000 clones, roughly 80% of them seen only once. The clonotype was recovered from a woman aged 80 or older with active or convalescent COVID-19. The sample was peripheral blood. This chain connects TRBV14 to TRBJ2-2; TRBD1 agrees at 8 bases. Here the CDR3 DNA reads TGTGCCAGCAGCCAACCCGGAATGGACAGGGTCGCCGGGGAGCTGTTTTTT. Translation gives CASSQPGMDRVAGELFF.